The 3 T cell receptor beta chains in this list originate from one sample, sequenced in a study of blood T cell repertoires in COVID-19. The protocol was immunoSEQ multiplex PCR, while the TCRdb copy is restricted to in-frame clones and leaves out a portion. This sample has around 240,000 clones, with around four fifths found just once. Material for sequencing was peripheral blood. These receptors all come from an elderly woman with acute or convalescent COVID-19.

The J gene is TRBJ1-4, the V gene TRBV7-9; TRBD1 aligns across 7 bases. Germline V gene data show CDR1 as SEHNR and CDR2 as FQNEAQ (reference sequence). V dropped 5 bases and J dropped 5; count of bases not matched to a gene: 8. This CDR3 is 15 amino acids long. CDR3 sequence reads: CASSGQVYQNEKLFF. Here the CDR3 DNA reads TGTGCCAGCAGCGGACAGGTCTACCAAAATGAAAAACTGTTTTTT.

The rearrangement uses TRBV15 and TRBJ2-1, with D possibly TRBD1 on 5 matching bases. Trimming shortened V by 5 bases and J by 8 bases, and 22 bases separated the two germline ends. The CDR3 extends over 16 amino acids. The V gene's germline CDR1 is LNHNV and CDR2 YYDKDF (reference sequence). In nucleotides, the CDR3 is TGTGCCACCAGCCAAGGTGTAGGGAAAGGGGTTGATGAGCAGTTCTTC. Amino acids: CATSQGVGKGVDEQFF.

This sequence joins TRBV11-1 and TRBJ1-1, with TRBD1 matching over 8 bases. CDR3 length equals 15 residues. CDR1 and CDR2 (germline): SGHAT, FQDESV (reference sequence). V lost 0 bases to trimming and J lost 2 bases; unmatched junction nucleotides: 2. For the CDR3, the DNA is TGTGCCAGCAGCTTAGCGGACAGGGATAACACTGAAGCTTTCTTT. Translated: CASSLADRDNTEAFF. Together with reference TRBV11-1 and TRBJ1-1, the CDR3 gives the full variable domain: EAEVAQSPRYKITEKSQAVAFWCDPISGHATLYWYRQILGQGPELLVQFQDESVVDDSQLPKDRFSAERLKGVDSTLKIQPAELGDSAMYLCASSLADRDNTEAFFGQGTRLTVV.